This record covers a single TCR beta chain. The CDR3 sequence is 12 residues long. V shed 2 bases and J shed 6 bases, with 8 bases lying between them. CDR1 is MDHEN and CDR2 is SYDVKM in the germline V gene. Source study methods: It was from reference gene primer amplification that nucleated cell counts were estimated. Profiling relied on immunoSEQ multiplex PCR, and the TCRdb table lists in-frame clones only, not all of them. D and trimming come from the DNA, and the V and J calls and clone size come from that table. The sample records some 53,000 clones, around 90% being singletons. This entry belongs to a study of blood T cell repertoires in COVID-19.

The chain recombines TRBV28 with TRBJ2-7, with D perhaps TRBD1 (5 bases). The TCR comes from a human donor in a cohort sampled during active COVID-19. The sample was peripheral blood. The CDR3 here is CASSLARGEQYF. CDR3 DNA sequence: TGTGCCAGCAGTTTAGCTAGGGGCGAGCAGTACTTC.